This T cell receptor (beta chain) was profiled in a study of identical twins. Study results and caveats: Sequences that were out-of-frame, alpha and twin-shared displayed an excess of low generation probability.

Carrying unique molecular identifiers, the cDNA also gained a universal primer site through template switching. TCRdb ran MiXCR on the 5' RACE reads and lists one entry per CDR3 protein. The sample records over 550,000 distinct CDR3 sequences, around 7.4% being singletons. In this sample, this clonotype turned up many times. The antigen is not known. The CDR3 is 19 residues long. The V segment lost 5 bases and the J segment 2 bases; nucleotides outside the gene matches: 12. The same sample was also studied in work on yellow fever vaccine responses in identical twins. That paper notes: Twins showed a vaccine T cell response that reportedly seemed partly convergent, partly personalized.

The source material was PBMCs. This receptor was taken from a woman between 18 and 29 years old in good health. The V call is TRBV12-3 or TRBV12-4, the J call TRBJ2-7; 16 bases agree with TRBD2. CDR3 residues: CASSTPGLAGGPSPYEQYF. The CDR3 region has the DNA TGTGCCAGCAGTACTCCGGGACTAGCGGGAGGGCCTAGCCCCTACGAGCAGTACTTC.